This T cell receptor (beta chain) is drawn from a study of blood T cell repertoires in COVID-19. Study information: T cells, B-cell-depleted T cells, or PBMCs provided the cDNA or gDNA that served as material.

The repertoire was sequenced with immunoSEQ multiplex PCR; TCRdb's copy has only in-frame clones and lacks some. The sample records 95,000 to 100,000 clones, 85% being singletons. V was clipped by 0 bases and J by 3 bases; unmatched bases: 5. The V gene's germline CDR1 is SGHRS and CDR2 YFSETQ. The CDR3 sequence is 15 residues long. This clonotype was obtained from an older woman with active or convalescent COVID-19. Sequencing was performed on peripheral blood. V usage is TRBV5-1 and J usage is TRBJ2-5, with 7 bases fitting TRBD1. The CDR3 reads CASSLGQGFEETQYF. The CDR3 coding sequence is TGCGCCAGCAGCTTGGGACAGGGTTTCGAAGAGACCCAGTACTTC.